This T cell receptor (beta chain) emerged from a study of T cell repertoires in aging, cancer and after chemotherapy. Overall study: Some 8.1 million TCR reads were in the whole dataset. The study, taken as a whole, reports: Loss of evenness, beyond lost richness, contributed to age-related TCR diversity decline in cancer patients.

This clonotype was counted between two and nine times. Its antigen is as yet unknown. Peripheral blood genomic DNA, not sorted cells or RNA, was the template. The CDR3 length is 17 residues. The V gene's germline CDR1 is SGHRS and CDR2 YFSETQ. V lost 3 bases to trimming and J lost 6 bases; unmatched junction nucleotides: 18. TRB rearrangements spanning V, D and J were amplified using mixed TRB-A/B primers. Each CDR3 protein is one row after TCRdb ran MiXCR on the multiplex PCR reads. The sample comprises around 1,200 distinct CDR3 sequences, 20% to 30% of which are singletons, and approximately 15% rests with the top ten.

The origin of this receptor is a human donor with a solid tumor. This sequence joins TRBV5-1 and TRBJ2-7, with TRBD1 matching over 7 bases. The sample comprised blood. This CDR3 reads CASSSPPGQALGGEQYF. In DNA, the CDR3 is TGCGCCAGCAGCTCGCCACCTGGACAGGCCCTCGGAGGCGAGCAGTACTTC.